These T cell receptor beta chains were read from a single sample in a study of OX40 agonist ivuxolimab in advanced cancers. Some clones are missing from TCRdb's copy, which holds only in-frame ones; the method was immunoSEQ multiplex PCR. In the table there are approximately 41,000 clones, over 80% of which are singletons. The sample was CD4+ or CD8+ T cells sorted from blood, taken in a trial of the OX40 agonist ivuxolimab. The origin of the receptors is an adult with an advanced solid tumor such as melanoma, head and neck, liver or kidney cancer. Both conserved end residues are part of each CDR3. Fields, in order: V gene, D gene, clone size, J gene, CDR3 DNA, CDR3 protein. The D gene is left open where the match is weak. The listing skips clone size in some rows; elsewhere it reads once, few, many or a size class.

V gene: TRBV14; D gene: TRBD1; clone size: .; J gene: TRBJ1-1; CDR3 DNA: TGTGCCAGCAGCCCTTTAAACAGGGGAAAATACACTGAAGCTTTCTTT; CDR3 protein: CASSPLNRGKYTEAFF
V gene: TRBV28; D gene: .; clone size: few; J gene: TRBJ2-7; CDR3 DNA: TGTGCCAGCAGTTCCCCGGCCGAGCAGTACTTC; CDR3 protein: CASSSPAEQYF
V gene: TRBV4-1; D gene: .; clone size: .; J gene: TRBJ1-4; CDR3 DNA: TGCGCCAGCAGCCAAGAGGGACTGGGTAATGAAAAACTGTTTTTT; CDR3 protein: CASSQEGLGNEKLFF
V gene: TRBV2; D gene: .; clone size: .; J gene: TRBJ1-3; CDR3 DNA: TGTGCCAGCAGTGGAGTTGGGAGGGGTAACGCTGGAAACACCATATATTTT; CDR3 protein: CASSGVGRGNAGNTIYF
V gene: TRBV2; D gene: TRBD1; clone size: .; J gene: TRBJ2-3; CDR3 DNA: TGTGCCAGCAGGAAAGACAGGGCGAGCACAGATACGCAGTATTTT; CDR3 protein: CASRKDRASTDTQYF
V gene: TRBV30; D gene: TRBD1; clone size: .; J gene: TRBJ1-2; CDR3 DNA: TGTGCCTGGTTCCGGGACAGGGAGTATAATGGCTACACCTTC; CDR3 protein: CAWFRDREYNGYTF
V gene: TRBV28; D gene: TRBD2; clone size: .; J gene: TRBJ2-7; CDR3 DNA: TGTGCCAGCTGTACGGCCGGGACTAGCAGCTACGAGCAGTACTTC; CDR3 protein: CASCTAGTSSYEQYF
V gene: TRBV19; D gene: .; clone size: .; J gene: TRBJ2-3; CDR3 DNA: TGTGCCAGTAGAGGCGGGATGACAGATACGCAGTATTTT; CDR3 protein: CASRGGMTDTQYF
V gene: TRBV27; D gene: .; clone size: .; J gene: TRBJ2-2; CDR3 DNA: TGTGCCAGCAATCCTCGGGGTGTCAAGGCCGGGGAGCTGTTTTTT; CDR3 protein: CASNPRGVKAGELFF
V gene: TRBV7-9; D gene: TRBD2; clone size: .; J gene: TRBJ2-1; CDR3 DNA: TGTGCCAGCAGCTTATCCCCACTAGCGGGAGAAAATGAGCAGTTCTTC; CDR3 protein: CASSLSPLAGENEQFF
V gene: TRBV28; D gene: .; clone size: .; J gene: TRBJ1-4; CDR3 DNA: TGTGCCACCACTCTCGTCCGGACCGCTTCTAATGAAAAACTGTTTTTT; CDR3 protein: CATTLVRTASNEKLFF
V gene: TRBV11-3; D gene: .; clone size: .; J gene: TRBJ2-7; CDR3 DNA: TGTGCCAGCAGCTCTGGGAGTTACGAGCAGTACTTC; CDR3 protein: CASSSGSYEQYF
V gene: TRBV5-4; D gene: TRBD2; clone size: .; J gene: TRBJ2-3; CDR3 DNA: TGTGCCAGCAGCTTAGGGACTAGCGGGGTGACAGATACGCAGTATTTT; CDR3 protein: CASSLGTSGVTDTQYF
V gene: TRBV7-8; D gene: TRBD1; clone size: .; J gene: TRBJ1-2; CDR3 DNA: TGTGCCAGCAGCCGGGGTATGACAGGGTGGTATGGCTACACCTTC; CDR3 protein: CASSRGMTGWYGYTF
V gene: TRBV29-1; D gene: TRBD1; clone size: .; J gene: TRBJ1-1; CDR3 DNA: TGCAGCGCTTATCCGGGACAGGGTGAGGCTTTCTTT; CDR3 protein: CSAYPGQGEAFF
V gene: TRBV28; D gene: .; clone size: .; J gene: TRBJ2-7; CDR3 DNA: TGTGCCAGCAGTTTGTCCCCCTACGAGCAGTACTTC; CDR3 protein: CASSLSPYEQYF
V gene: TRBV28; D gene: .; clone size: .; J gene: TRBJ2-2; CDR3 DNA: TGTGCCAGCAGTTTATCAGGAAGACCCACCGGGGAGCTGTTTTTT; CDR3 protein: CASSLSGRPTGELFF
V gene: TRBV6-4; D gene: TRBD2; clone size: .; J gene: TRBJ2-1; CDR3 DNA: TGTGCCAGCAGTGACTCACCCACGGGACTAGCGGGAGTAGGCTCCTACAATGAGCAGTTCTTC; CDR3 protein: CASSDSPTGLAGVGSYNEQFF
V gene: TRBV19; D gene: .; clone size: .; J gene: TRBJ2-2; CDR3 DNA: TGTGCCAGTAGTGCCTCCGGGACTCTAGGGTACACCGGGGAGCTGTTTTTT; CDR3 protein: CASSASGTLGYTGELFF
V gene: TRBV11-2; D gene: .; clone size: .; J gene: TRBJ2-6; CDR3 DNA: TGTGCCAGCAGTCAACAGGGTTCTGGGGCCAACGTCCTGACTTTC; CDR3 protein: CASSQQGSGANVLTF
V gene: TRBV6-6; D gene: .; clone size: .; J gene: TRBJ2-3; CDR3 DNA: TGTGCCAGCAGTTACTTCTCGTCTAGCACAGATACGCAGTATTTT; CDR3 protein: CASSYFSSSTDTQYF
V gene: TRBV7-7; D gene: TRBD1; clone size: .; J gene: TRBJ2-7; CDR3 DNA: TGTGCTAGCAGCGCCCTCGGACAGGGACCCCTGGGGCAGTACTTC; CDR3 protein: CASSALGQGPLGQYF
V gene: TRBV11-2; D gene: TRBD1; clone size: .; J gene: TRBJ1-4; CDR3 DNA: TGTGCCAGCAGCCCAGGACAGGCAACTAATGAAAAACTGTTTTTT; CDR3 protein: CASSPGQATNEKLFF
V gene: TRBV5-4; D gene: TRBD2; clone size: .; J gene: TRBJ2-5; CDR3 DNA: TGTGCCAGCAGCAGGGAGGGCCGGGGAGAGACCCAGTACTTC; CDR3 protein: CASSREGRGETQYF
V gene: TRBV6-4; D gene: TRBD1; clone size: .; J gene: TRBJ2-1; CDR3 DNA: TGTGCCAGCAGGGCGACAGGGAGCAATGAGCAGTTCTTC; CDR3 protein: CASRATGSNEQFF
V gene: TRBV7-2; D gene: .; clone size: .; J gene: TRBJ2-7; CDR3 DNA: TGTGCCAGCAGCGCATCCAGGGGCCTCTACGAGCAGTACTTC; CDR3 protein: CASSASRGLYEQYF
V gene: TRBV7-8; D gene: .; clone size: .; J gene: TRBJ2-1; CDR3 DNA: TGTGCCAGCAGCTTAACGATAATCCTGAGCTCCTACAATGAGCAGTTCTTC; CDR3 protein: CASSLTIILSSYNEQFF
V gene: TRBV28; D gene: .; clone size: .; J gene: TRBJ1-2; CDR3 DNA: TGTGCCAGCACTTCCCCCCCCCGGGATCTGGGCTACACCTTC; CDR3 protein: CASTSPPRDLGYTF
V gene: TRBV11-3; D gene: TRBD1; clone size: .; J gene: TRBJ2-2; CDR3 DNA: TGTGCCAGCAGCGACAGGGCCACCGGGGAGCTGTTTTTT; CDR3 protein: CASSDRATGELFF
V gene: TRBV7-8; D gene: TRBD2; clone size: .; J gene: TRBJ2-6; CDR3 DNA: TGTGCCAGCAGCTCGGGGGGGGCCGCGGGCGTCCTGACTTTC; CDR3 protein: CASSSGGAAGVLTF
V gene: TRBV9; D gene: .; clone size: few; J gene: TRBJ2-7; CDR3 DNA: TGTGCCAGCAGCCCAGAGGAGGGAGGCCCCTCCTACGAGCAGTACTTC; CDR3 protein: CASSPEEGGPSYEQYF
V gene: TRBV19; D gene: TRBD2; clone size: .; J gene: TRBJ2-2; CDR3 DNA: TGTGCCAGTAGGCCCCCGGGAGGCGGGACCGGGGAGCTGTTTTTT; CDR3 protein: CASRPPGGGTGELFF
V gene: TRBV7-9; D gene: .; clone size: few; J gene: TRBJ1-3; CDR3 DNA: TGTGCCAGCAGCCAAAGTTTGGGAAACACCATATATTTT; CDR3 protein: CASSQSLGNTIYF
V gene: TRBV18; D gene: TRBD1; clone size: .; J gene: TRBJ1-1; CDR3 DNA: TGTGCCAGCTCACCGAATACAGGGGTGAACACTGAAGCTTTCTTT; CDR3 protein: CASSPNTGVNTEAFF
V gene: TRBV11-3; D gene: .; clone size: .; J gene: TRBJ1-1; CDR3 DNA: TGTGCCAGCAGCCGCGGGGCCGGCTTGGAAGCTTTCTTT; CDR3 protein: CASSRGAGLEAFF